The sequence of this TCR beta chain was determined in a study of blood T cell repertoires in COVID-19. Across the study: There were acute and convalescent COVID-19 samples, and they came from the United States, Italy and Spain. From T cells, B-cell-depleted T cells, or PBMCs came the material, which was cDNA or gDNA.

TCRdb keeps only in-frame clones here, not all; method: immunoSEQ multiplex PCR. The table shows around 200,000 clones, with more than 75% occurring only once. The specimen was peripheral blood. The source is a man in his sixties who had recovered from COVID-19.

The CDR3 DNA reads as TGTGCCTGGAGGCAGGTTGTGAACACTGAAGCTTTCTTT. Translation gives CAWRQVVNTEAFF. V usage is TRBV30 and J usage is TRBJ1-1; D not certain. V was shortened by 3 bases and J by 0 bases, with 8 bases between the two germline ends. CDR1 and CDR2 from the germline V gene are GTSNPN and SVGIG (reference sequence). The CDR3 covers 13 residues.